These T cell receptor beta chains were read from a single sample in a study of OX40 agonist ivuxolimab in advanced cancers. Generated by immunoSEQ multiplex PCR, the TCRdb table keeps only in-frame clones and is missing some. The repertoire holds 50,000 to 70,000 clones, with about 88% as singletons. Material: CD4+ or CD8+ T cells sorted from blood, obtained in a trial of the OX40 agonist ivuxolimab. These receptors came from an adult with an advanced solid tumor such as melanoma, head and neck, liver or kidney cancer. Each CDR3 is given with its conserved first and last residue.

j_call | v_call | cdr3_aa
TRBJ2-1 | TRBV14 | CASSRDRDLNEQFF
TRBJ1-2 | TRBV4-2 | CASSQDVGQGHYGYTF
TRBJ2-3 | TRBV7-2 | CASSFTGTRGTDTQYF
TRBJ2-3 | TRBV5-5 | CASSLTGDTDTQYF
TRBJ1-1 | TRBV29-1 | CSVGSFMNTEAFF
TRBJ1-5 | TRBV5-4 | CASSLEAGQPQHF
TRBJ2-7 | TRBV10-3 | CAISGGQGAYEKQYF
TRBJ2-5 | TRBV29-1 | CSVRAGSQETQYF
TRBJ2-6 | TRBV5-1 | CASSPREAGANVLTF
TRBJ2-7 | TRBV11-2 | CASSSTTGGMYEQYF
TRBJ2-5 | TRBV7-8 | CASSLERTSVETQYF
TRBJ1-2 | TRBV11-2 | CASSFNFGYTF
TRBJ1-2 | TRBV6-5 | CASRPRTGGYGYTF
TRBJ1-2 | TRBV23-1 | CATLPDIYGYTF
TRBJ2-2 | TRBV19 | CASGRVGANTGELFF
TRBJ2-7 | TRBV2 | CASRDSGSYEQYF
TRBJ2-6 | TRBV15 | CATSRDGSGANVLTF
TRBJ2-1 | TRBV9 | CASSLRSGLPYNEQFF
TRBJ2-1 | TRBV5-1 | CASSLGTYDYNEQFF
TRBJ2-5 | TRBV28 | CASRLRETQYF
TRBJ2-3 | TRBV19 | CASSGGLAGAPSTDTQYF
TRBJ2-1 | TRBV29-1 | CSVEKLGGIDDGEQFF
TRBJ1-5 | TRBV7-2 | CASSLTGGSNQPQHF
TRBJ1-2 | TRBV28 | CAEGRGFNYGYTF
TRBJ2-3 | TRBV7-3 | CASSLLSTDTQYF
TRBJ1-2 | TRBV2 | CASSGTGQVWGYTF
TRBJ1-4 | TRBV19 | CASSISRGQGEEKLFF
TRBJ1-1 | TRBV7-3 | CASSLLGQNTEAFF
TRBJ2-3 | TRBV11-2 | CASSFGRGFTDTQYF
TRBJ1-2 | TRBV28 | CASTRDSAKNYGYTF
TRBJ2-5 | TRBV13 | CASSFVASGRERGQETQYF
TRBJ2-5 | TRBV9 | CASSTTVRDGTGETQYF
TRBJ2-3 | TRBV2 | CASRRGSDTQYF
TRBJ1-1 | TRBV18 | CASSPRAKENTEAFF
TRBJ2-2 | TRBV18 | CASSLDRNTGELFF
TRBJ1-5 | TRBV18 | CASSRGLGGSNQPQHF
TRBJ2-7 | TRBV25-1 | CASSRAGADGEQYF
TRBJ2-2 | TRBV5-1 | CASGQGGSNTGELFF
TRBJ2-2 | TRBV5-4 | CASSLGEEANTGELFF
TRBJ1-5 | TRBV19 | CASSINNYSNQPQHF
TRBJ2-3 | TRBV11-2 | CASSLGTVLTDTQYF
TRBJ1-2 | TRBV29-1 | CSAGQMNYGYTF
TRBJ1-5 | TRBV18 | CASSRELYSNQPQHF
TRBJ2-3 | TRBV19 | CASSPGQEWDTQYF
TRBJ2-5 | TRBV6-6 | CASSPGTKKKTQYF
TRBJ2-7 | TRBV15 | CATSTGGSAYEQYF
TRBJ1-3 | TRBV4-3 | CASSQEGQRGSGNTIYF
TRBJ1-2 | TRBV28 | CASRYNRGRGYTF
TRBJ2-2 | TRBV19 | CASKTSGSYTGELFF
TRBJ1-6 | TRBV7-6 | CASSLRTGANSPLHF
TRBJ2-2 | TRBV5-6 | CASSPGLAGDGGELFF
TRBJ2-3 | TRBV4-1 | CASSQVVSSTDTQYF
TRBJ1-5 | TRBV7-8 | CASSLDRNQPQHF